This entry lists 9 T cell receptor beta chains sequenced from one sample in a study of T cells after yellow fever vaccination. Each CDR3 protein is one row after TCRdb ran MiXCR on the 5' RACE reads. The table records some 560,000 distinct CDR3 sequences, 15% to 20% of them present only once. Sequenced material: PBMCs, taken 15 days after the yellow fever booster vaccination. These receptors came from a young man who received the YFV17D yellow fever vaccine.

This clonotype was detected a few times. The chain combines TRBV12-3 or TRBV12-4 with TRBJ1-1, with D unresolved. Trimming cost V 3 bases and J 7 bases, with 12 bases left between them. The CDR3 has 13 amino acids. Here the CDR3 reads CASSFTKGSEAFF. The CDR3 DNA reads TGTGCCAGCAGTTTCACGAAAGGTAGTGAAGCTTTCTTT.

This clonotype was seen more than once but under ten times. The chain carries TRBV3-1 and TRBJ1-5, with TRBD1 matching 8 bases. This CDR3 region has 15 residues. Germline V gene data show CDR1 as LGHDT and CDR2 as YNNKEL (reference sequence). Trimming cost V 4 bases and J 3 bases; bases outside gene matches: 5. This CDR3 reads CASSLADRDNQPQHF. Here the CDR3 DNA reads TGTGCCAGCAGCCTCGCGGACAGGGACAATCAGCCCCAGCATTTT.

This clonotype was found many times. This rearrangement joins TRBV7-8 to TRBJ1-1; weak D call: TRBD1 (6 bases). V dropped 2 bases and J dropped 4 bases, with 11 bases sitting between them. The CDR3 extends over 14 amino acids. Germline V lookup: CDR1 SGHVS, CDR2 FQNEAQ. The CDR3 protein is CASSLQGGFTEAFF. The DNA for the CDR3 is TGTGCCAGCAGCTTACAAGGGGGGTTCACTGAAGCTTTCTTT.

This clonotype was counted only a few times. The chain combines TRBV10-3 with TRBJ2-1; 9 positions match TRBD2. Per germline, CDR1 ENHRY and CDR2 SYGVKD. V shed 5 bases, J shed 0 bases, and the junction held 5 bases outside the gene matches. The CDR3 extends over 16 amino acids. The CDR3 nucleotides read TGTGCCATCAGTATCCTAGCGGGGAGCTCCTACAATGAGCAGTTCTTC. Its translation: CAISILAGSSYNEQFF.

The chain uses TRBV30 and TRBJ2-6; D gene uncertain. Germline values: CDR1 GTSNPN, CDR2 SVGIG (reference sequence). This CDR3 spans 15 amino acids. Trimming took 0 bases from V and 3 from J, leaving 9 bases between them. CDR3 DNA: TGTGCCTGGAGTGTACGAGGAGTTGGGGCCAACGTCCTGACTTTC. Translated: CAWSVRGVGANVLTF.

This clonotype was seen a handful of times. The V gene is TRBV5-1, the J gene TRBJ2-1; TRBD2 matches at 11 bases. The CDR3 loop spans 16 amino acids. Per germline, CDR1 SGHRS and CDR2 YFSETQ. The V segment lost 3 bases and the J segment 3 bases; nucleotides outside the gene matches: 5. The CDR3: CASSSKLAGVYNEQFF. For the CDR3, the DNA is TGCGCCAGCAGCTCGAAACTAGCGGGAGTCTACAATGAGCAGTTCTTC.

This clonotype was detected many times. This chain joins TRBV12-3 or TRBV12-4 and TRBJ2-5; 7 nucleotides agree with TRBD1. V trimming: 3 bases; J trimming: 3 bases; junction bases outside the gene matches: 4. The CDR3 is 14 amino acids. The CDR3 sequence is CASSLQGEKETQYF. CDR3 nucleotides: TGTGCCAGCAGTTTGCAGGGGGAAAAAGAGACCCAGTACTTC.

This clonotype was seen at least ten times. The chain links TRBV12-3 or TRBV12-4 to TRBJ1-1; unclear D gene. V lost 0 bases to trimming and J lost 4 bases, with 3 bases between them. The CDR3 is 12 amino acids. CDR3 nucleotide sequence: TGTGCCAGCAGTTTAGCAGTCACTGAAGCTTTCTTT. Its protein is CASSLAVTEAFF.

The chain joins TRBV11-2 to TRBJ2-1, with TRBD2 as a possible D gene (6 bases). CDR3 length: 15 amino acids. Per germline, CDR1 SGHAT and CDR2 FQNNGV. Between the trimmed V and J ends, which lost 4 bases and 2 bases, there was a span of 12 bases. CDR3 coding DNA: TGTGCCAGCAGCTATTCGAGACTAGCCTACAATGAGCAGTTCTTC. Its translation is CASSYSRLAYNEQFF.